This T cell receptor (beta chain) was found in a study of CD8 T cell repertoires and HIV-1 epitope variants. Whole-study context: Epitopes were three Gag families plus Nef HW9 and YT9.

The CDR3 is made up of 16 amino acids. Germline CDR1 LNHNV, CDR2 YYDKDF (reference sequence). V was clipped by 0 bases and J by 1 base, with 12 bases between them. A remark on this clone: What it recognizes is unknown.

Libraries were prepared by immunoSEQ multiplex PCR; TCRdb keeps only in-frame clonotypes and omits some of them. There are about 5,600 clones in the sample; around 66% occur only once, and over 35% lies in the top ten. V and J are TRBV15 and TRBJ2-5; D unclear. Sequencing used cultured CD8+ T cells derived from PBMCs. This receptor was obtained from a male donor with HIV. The CDR3 nucleotides read TGTGCCACCAGCAGAGATAGAGTCCCACCCCAAGAGACCCAGTACTTC. The encoded protein is CATSRDRVPPQETQYF.